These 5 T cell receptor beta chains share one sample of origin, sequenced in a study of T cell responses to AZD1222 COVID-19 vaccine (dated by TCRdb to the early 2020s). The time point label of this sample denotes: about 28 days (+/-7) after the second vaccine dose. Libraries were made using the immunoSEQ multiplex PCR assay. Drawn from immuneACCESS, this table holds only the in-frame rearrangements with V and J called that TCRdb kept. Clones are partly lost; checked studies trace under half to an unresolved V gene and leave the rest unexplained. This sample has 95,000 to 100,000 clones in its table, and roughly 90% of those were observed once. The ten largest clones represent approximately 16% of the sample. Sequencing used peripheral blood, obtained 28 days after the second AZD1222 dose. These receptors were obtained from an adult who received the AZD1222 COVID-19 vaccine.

CDR3 in amino acids: CASSLAPRAGTF. The DNA of the CDR3 is TGTGCCAGCAGTTTAGCCCCCAGGGCAGGCACCTTC. This chain links TRBV28 with TRBJ1-2; D is possibly TRBD1 (5 bases). CDR1 is MDHEN, CDR2 SYDVKM, per germline. This CDR3 comprises 12 residues. With 2 bases removed from V and 13 bases from J, the gap between germline ends came to 14 bases.

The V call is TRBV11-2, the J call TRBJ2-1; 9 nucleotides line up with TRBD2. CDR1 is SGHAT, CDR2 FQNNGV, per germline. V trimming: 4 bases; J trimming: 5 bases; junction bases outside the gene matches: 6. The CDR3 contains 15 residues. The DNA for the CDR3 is TGTGCCAGCAGCTCTCTAGCGGGAAGGCACAATGAGCAGTTCTTC. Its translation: CASSSLAGRHNEQFF. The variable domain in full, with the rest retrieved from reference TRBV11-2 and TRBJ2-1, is EAGVAQSPRYKIIEKRQSVAFWCNPISGHATLYWYQQILGQGPKLLIQFQNNGVVDDSQLPKDRFSAERLKGVDSTLKIQPAKLEDSAVYLCASSSLAGRHNEQFFGPGTRLTVL.

The CDR3 coding sequence is TGTGCCAGCAGTTTATTTGTGGGACAGGGAACCACTGAGCAGTTCTTC. Its translation: CASSLFVGQGTTEQFF. The chain carries TRBV27 and TRBJ2-1, with 9 bases identical to TRBD1. Germline V gives CDR1 MNHEY, CDR2 SMNVEV (reference sequence). Trimming at V came to 1 base and at J to 9 bases, leaving 10 bases not matched to a gene. CDR3 length: 16 residues.

The CDR3: CASGIGATDTQYF. The CDR3 region has the DNA TGTGCTAGTGGTATCGGGGCTACAGATACGCAGTATTTT. This chain connects TRBV12-5 to TRBJ2-3, with D perhaps given as TRBD1 or TRBD2 (5 bases each). The germline V gene encodes CDR1 LGHNT and CDR2 FRNRAP. The CDR3 contains 13 residues. The germline V and J ends were trimmed by 5 bases and 3 bases, with 9 bases remaining between them.

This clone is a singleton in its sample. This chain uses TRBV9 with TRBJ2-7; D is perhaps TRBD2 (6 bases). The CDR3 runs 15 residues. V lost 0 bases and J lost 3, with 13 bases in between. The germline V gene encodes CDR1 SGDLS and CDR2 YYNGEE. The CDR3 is CASSVAEGAIYEQYF. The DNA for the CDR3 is TGTGCCAGCAGCGTAGCGGAGGGCGCTATCTACGAGCAGTACTTC.